This TCR beta chain was recovered during a study of CD8 T cells in ankylosing spondylitis. This clonotype turned up a few times. TCRdb itself ran the 5' RACE reads through MiXCR, one entry per CDR3 protein. The table records roughly 230,000 distinct CDR3 sequences, about 11% of them present only once. Losses at the gene ends were 8 bases for V and 0 bases for J; bases not matched to a gene: 5. The CDR3 totals 14 residues. Germline CDR1 reads KGHDR; CDR2 reads SFDVKD. The chain couples TRBV24-1 to TRBJ2-7; 8 nucleotides align to TRBD1. The receptor's source is a male donor with ankylosing spondylitis or in good health (not recorded which). Sequencing was performed on blood, either unsorted or a sorted T cell fraction (not recorded which). Here the CDR3 reads CATIRDRTSYEQYF. The CDR3 DNA follows: TGTGCCACCATCCGGGACAGGACCTCCTACGAGCAGTACTTC.